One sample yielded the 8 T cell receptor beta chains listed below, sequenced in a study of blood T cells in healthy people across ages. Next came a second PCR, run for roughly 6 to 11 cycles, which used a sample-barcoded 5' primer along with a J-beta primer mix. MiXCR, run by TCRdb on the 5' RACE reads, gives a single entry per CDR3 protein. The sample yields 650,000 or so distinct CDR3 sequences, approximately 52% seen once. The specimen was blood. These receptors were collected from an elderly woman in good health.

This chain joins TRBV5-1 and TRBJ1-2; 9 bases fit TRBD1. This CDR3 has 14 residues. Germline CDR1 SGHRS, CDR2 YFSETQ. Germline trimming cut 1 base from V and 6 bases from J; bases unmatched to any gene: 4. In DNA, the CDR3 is TGCGCCAGCAGCTTGTTGGGACAGGGAGATGGCTACACCTTC. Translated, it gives CASSLLGQGDGYTF. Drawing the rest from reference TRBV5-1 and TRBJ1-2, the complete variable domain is KAGVTQTPRYLIKTRGQQVTLSCSPISGHRSVSWYQQTPGQGLQFLFEYFSETQRNKGNFPGRFSGRQFSNSRSEMNVSTLELGDSALYLCASSLLGQGDGYTFGSGTRLTVV.

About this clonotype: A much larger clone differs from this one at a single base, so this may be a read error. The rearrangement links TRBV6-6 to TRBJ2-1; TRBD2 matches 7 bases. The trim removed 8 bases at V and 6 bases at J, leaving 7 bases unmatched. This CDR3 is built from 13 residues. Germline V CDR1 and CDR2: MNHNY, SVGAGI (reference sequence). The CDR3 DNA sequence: TGTGCCAGCCGACGAGCGGGGCCCAATGAGCAGTTCTTC. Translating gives CASRRAGPNEQFF.

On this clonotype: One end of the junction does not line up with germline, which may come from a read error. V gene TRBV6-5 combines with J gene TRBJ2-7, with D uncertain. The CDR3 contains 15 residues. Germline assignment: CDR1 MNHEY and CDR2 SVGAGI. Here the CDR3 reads CASSYSGPPGSEQYF. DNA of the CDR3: TGTGCCAGCAGCTACTCCGGACCCCCTGGTAGCGAGCAGTACTTC.

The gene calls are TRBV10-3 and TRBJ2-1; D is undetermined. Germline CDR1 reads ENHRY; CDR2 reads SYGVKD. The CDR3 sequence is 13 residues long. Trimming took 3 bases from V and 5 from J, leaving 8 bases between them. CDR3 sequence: CAISDGNDNEQFF. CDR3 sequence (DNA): TGTGCCATCAGTGACGGAAATGACAATGAGCAGTTCTTC.

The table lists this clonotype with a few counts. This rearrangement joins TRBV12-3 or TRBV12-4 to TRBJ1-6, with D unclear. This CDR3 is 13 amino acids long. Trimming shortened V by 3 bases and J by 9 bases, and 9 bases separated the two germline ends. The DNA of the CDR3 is TGTGCCAGCAGTTTTTTCGGTTTTTCACCCCTCCACTTT. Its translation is CASSFFGFSPLHF.

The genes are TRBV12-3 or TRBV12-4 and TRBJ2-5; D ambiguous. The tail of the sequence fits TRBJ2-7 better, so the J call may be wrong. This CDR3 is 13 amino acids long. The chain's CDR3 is CASSNRFLGEQYF. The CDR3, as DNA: TGTGCCAGCAGTAATCGCTTTTTAGGCGAGCAGTACTTC.

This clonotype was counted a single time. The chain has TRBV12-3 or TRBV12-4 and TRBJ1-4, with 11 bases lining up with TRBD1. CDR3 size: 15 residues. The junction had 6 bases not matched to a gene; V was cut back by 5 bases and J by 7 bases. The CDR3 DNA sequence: TGTGCCAGCAGTGTGGGACAGGGGGTTGTTGAAAAACTGTTTTTT. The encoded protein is CASSVGQGVVEKLFF.

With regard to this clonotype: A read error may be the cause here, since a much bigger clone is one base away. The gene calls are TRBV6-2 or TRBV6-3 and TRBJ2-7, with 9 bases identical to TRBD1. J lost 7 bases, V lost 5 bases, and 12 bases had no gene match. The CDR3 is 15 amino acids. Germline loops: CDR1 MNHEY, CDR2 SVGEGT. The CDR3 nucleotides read TGTGCCAGCAGTCATCCGGGACAGGGTTTGGGTGAGCAGTACTTC. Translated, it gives CASSHPGQGLGEQYF.